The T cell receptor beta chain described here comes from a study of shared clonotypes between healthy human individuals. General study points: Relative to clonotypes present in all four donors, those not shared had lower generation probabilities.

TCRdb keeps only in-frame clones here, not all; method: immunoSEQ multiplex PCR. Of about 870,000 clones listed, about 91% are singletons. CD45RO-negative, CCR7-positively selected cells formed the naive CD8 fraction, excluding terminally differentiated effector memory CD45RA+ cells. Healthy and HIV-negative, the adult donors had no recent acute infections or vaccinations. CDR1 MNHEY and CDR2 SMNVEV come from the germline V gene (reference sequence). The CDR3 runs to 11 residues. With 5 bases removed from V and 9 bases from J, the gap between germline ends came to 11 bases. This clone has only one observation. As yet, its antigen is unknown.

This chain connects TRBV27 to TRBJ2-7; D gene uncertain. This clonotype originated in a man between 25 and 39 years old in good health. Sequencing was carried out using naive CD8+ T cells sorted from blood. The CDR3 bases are TGTGCCAGCAGTCCCCCCGAGTCGCAGTACTTC. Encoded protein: CASSPPESQYF.